These 5 T cell receptor beta chains share one sample of origin, sequenced in a study of blood T cell repertoires in COVID-19. The method was immunoSEQ multiplex PCR; TCRdb's version includes in-frame clones alone and lacks a portion of them. The sample shows 130,000 to 150,000 clones, roughly 80% of them seen only once. Sequenced input: peripheral blood. The receptors derive from a human donor in a cohort sampled during active COVID-19.

The chain is built from TRBV6-5 and TRBJ2-7, with 9 bases matching TRBD1. Losses at the gene ends were 4 bases for V and 3 bases for J; bases not matched to a gene: 1. The V gene's germline CDR1 is MNHEY and CDR2 SVGAGI. CDR3 size: 13 residues. In nucleotides, the CDR3 is TGTGCCAGCAGTTCGGGACAGGGCTACGAGCAGTACTTC. Its protein product is CASSSGQGYEQYF.

Here the CDR3 reads CASSLGPGELFF. The CDR3 DNA follows: TGCGCCAGCAGCTTGGGGCCCGGGGAGCTGTTTTTT. V gene TRBV5-1 combines with J gene TRBJ2-2; D uncertain. The germline V gene encodes CDR1 SGHRS and CDR2 YFSETQ. CDR3 length: 12 amino acids. Trimming cost V 0 bases and J 6 bases, with 3 bases left between them.

The chain employs TRBV6-5 and TRBJ2-7, with 8 nucleotides matching TRBD1. There are 13 residues in the CDR3. From germline, CDR1 is MNHEY and CDR2 SVGAGI. V was pared by 7 bases and J by 3 bases, with 5 bases of the junction left unmatched. For the CDR3, the DNA is TGTGCCAGCAACCGGGACAGGCACTACGAGCAGTACTTC. It translates to CASNRDRHYEQYF.

This clone was picked up one time. The CDR3 DNA follows: TGTGCCAGCAGTCCCCGGAGGACCGATGGCTACACCTTC. It codes for CASSPRRTDGYTF. V usage is TRBV6-6 and J usage is TRBJ1-2; D not certain. CDR1 is MNHNY and CDR2 is SVGAGI in the germline V gene (reference sequence). The germline V and J ends were trimmed by 5 bases and 6 bases, with 13 bases remaining between them. This CDR3 spans 13 amino acids.

CDR3 DNA sequence: TGTGCCGGGACAGGGAACCCCTTTGGCATCGGGGAGCTGTTTTTT. This sequence encodes CAGTGNPFGIGELFF. This chain joins TRBV7-9 and TRBJ2-2; TRBD1 matches at 9 bases. The CDR3 contains 15 residues. CDR1 and CDR2 (germline): SEHNR, FQNEAQ (reference sequence). V was clipped by 11 bases and J by 7 bases; unmatched bases: 14.